Listed below are T cell receptor beta chains from one sample, sequenced in a study of blood T cell repertoires in COVID-19. The data were produced by immunoSEQ multiplex PCR, yet TCRdb's version contains in-frame clones alone and is incomplete. The sample yields roughly 120,000 clones, around 83% seen once. The sequencing sample was made of peripheral blood. The receptor set was obtained from a woman older than 75 with active or convalescent COVID-19. Each CDR3 is given with its conserved first and last residue. Each record gives: J gene, V gene, clone size, D gene, CDR3 DNA, CDR3 protein. The D gene is left open where the match is weak. Expanded clones get a size class; other rows say once, few or many, or leave the size out.

j_gene: TRBJ1-5
v_gene: TRBV6-5
abundance: once
d_gene: TRBD1
CDR3nt: TGTGCCAGCGGGGGACAGGCTAATCAGCCCCAGCATTTT
CDR3aa: CASGGQANQPQHF

j_gene: TRBJ1-5
v_gene: TRBV28
abundance: .
d_gene: TRBD1
CDR3nt: TGTGCCAGCAGTCCGGGACAGGTTAGCAATCAGCCCCAGCATTTT
CDR3aa: CASSPGQVSNQPQHF

j_gene: TRBJ1-3
v_gene: TRBV5-6
abundance: few
d_gene: .
CDR3nt: TGTGCCAGCAGCTTGCCCTTTAGCTCTGGAAACACCATATATTTT
CDR3aa: CASSLPFSSGNTIYF

j_gene: TRBJ1-3
v_gene: TRBV28
abundance: .
d_gene: TRBD1
CDR3nt: TGTGCCAGCACCCTACCCGGGACAGGGAAAAGAGACACCATATATTTT
CDR3aa: CASTLPGTGKRDTIYF

j_gene: TRBJ1-5
v_gene: TRBV10-2
abundance: .
d_gene: .
CDR3nt: TGCGCCAGCAGTGAGTTTTCGGGTGTACTAAATCAGCCCCAGCATTTT
CDR3aa: CASSEFSGVLNQPQHF

j_gene: TRBJ2-1
v_gene: TRBV5-1
abundance: .
d_gene: TRBD2
CDR3nt: TGCGCCAGCAGCCCACGTTCTAGCGGGACCTACAATGAGCAGTTCTTC
CDR3aa: CASSPRSSGTYNEQFF

j_gene: TRBJ2-7
v_gene: TRBV2
abundance: .
d_gene: .
CDR3nt: TGTGCCAGCAGAGCCTCGGCGGTCTCCTACGAGCAGTACTTC
CDR3aa: CASRASAVSYEQYF

j_gene: TRBJ1-6
v_gene: TRBV30
abundance: .
d_gene: .
CDR3nt: TGTGCCTTCAACGGTCCGGGATACGGTTCACCCCTCCACTTT
CDR3aa: CAFNGPGYGSPLHF

j_gene: TRBJ2-5
v_gene: TRBV11-1
abundance: few
d_gene: TRBD1
CDR3nt: TGTGCCAGCAGCTTGACAGGGTGGTCATCGCAAGAGACCCAGTACTTC
CDR3aa: CASSLTGWSSQETQYF

j_gene: TRBJ2-7
v_gene: TRBV5-6
abundance: .
d_gene: .
CDR3nt: TGTGCCAGCAGCTTGGGGGGGCTTGCCTACGAGCAGTACTTC
CDR3aa: CASSLGGLAYEQYF

j_gene: TRBJ2-3
v_gene: TRBV2
abundance: once
d_gene: .
CDR3nt: TGTGCCAGCAGTGAGGGCGTCGGGTATTTT
CDR3aa: CASSEGVGYF

j_gene: TRBJ1-1
v_gene: TRBV27
abundance: .
d_gene: .
CDR3nt: TGTGCCAGCAGTTTTTCGGGGAACACTGAAGCTTTCTTT
CDR3aa: CASSFSGNTEAFF

j_gene: TRBJ2-2
v_gene: TRBV15
abundance: once
d_gene: .
CDR3nt: TGTGCCACCAGCAGAGCAGGGGTTGGAACCGGGGAGCTGTTTTTT
CDR3aa: CATSRAGVGTGELFF

j_gene: TRBJ2-1
v_gene: TRBV11-3
abundance: .
d_gene: TRBD2
CDR3nt: TGTGCCAGCTCGGGCCGGTCTAGCGGGGGGAATGAGCAGTTCTTC
CDR3aa: CASSGRSSGGNEQFF

j_gene: TRBJ2-7
v_gene: TRBV28
abundance: .
d_gene: .
CDR3nt: TGTGCCAGCACCCCCCAGGCCCCCTACGAGCAGTACTTC
CDR3aa: CASTPQAPYEQYF

j_gene: TRBJ2-2
v_gene: TRBV7-3
abundance: .
d_gene: TRBD1
CDR3nt: TGTGCCAGCAGCTTAATGGACAGGGGGGCCGGGGAGCTGTTTTTT
CDR3aa: CASSLMDRGAGELFF

j_gene: TRBJ2-5
v_gene: TRBV6-5
abundance: .
d_gene: .
CDR3nt: TGTGCCAGCAGCTTAGCCCGGGAGACCCAGTACTTC
CDR3aa: CASSLARETQYF

j_gene: TRBJ1-1
v_gene: TRBV18
abundance: many
d_gene: TRBD1
CDR3nt: TGTGCCAGCTCACCACCGACAGGGGGCAGTGTCACTGAAGCTTTCTTT
CDR3aa: CASSPPTGGSVTEAFF

j_gene: TRBJ2-7
v_gene: TRBV5-1
abundance: .
d_gene: .
CDR3nt: TGCGCCAGCAGCAATAGCGCAACCTACGAGCAGTACTTC
CDR3aa: CASSNSATYEQYF

j_gene: TRBJ1-6
v_gene: TRBV11-2
abundance: .
d_gene: .
CDR3nt: TGTGCCAGCAGCCGGACGCGGGGGACCGGGTTTCAGGGATCACCCCTCCACTTT
CDR3aa: CASSRTRGTGFQGSPLHF

j_gene: TRBJ2-1
v_gene: TRBV11-2
abundance: .
d_gene: .
CDR3nt: TGTGCCAGCAGCTTAGGGGAAAGCGGTGCCGGCCAGGAGCAGTTCTTC
CDR3aa: CASSLGESGAGQEQFF

j_gene: TRBJ2-3
v_gene: TRBV5-1
abundance: .
d_gene: TRBD2
CDR3nt: TGCGCCAGCAGCTTGGGGCTAGCGGGAGGGGCAGATACGCAGTATTTT
CDR3aa: CASSLGLAGGADTQYF

j_gene: TRBJ1-5
v_gene: TRBV20-1
abundance: .
d_gene: .
CDR3nt: TGCAGTGCTAGTGTACGGGGGGTCTACAATCAGCCCCAGCATTTT
CDR3aa: CSASVRGVYNQPQHF

j_gene: TRBJ1-3
v_gene: TRBV18
abundance: once
d_gene: TRBD1
CDR3nt: TGTGCCAGCTCACCAAGGACAGGGGGAATGTCTGGAAACACCATATATTTT
CDR3aa: CASSPRTGGMSGNTIYF

j_gene: TRBJ2-3
v_gene: TRBV18
abundance: .
d_gene: TRBD2
CDR3nt: TGTGCCAGCTCACCACCCCGAGCGGGAGTGACAGATACGCAGTATTTT
CDR3aa: CASSPPRAGVTDTQYF

j_gene: TRBJ2-7
v_gene: TRBV5-1
abundance: few
d_gene: TRBD1
CDR3nt: TGCGCCAGCAGCTTAACGGACAGGAATAGGTACGAGCAGTACTTC
CDR3aa: CASSLTDRNRYEQYF

j_gene: TRBJ2-2
v_gene: TRBV9
abundance: .
d_gene: .
CDR3nt: TGTGCCAGCAGTAGGCGGGGGGACAGGGACGCCGGGGAGCTGTTTTTT
CDR3aa: CASSRRGDRDAGELFF

j_gene: TRBJ1-2
v_gene: TRBV7-9
abundance: .
d_gene: .
CDR3nt: TGTGCCAGCAGCTTCCTAACGACCCACAGGGCTGGCTACACCTTC
CDR3aa: CASSFLTTHRAGYTF

j_gene: TRBJ1-1
v_gene: TRBV9
abundance: .
d_gene: .
CDR3nt: TGTGCCAGCAGCGAGAGTTCCCCCGGTGAAGCTTTCTTT
CDR3aa: CASSESSPGEAFF

j_gene: TRBJ2-2
v_gene: TRBV5-8
abundance: .
d_gene: .
CDR3nt: TGTGCCAGCAGCTTGGTCGCGTCAGCAATAGCGACCGGGGAGCTGTTTTTT
CDR3aa: CASSLVASAIATGELFF

j_gene: TRBJ2-3
v_gene: TRBV3-1/TRBV3-2
abundance: .
d_gene: TRBD1
CDR3nt: TGTGCCAGCAGCCAAAGACAGGGTCTGACAGATACGCAGTATTTT
CDR3aa: CASSQRQGLTDTQYF

j_gene: TRBJ2-7
v_gene: TRBV6-2/TRBV6-3
abundance: .
d_gene: TRBD2
CDR3nt: TGTGCCAGCATCCCCTCGACTAGCGGGAGGGCCCAGTACTTC
CDR3aa: CASIPSTSGRAQYF

j_gene: TRBJ2-2
v_gene: TRBV5-4
abundance: .
d_gene: .
CDR3nt: TGTGCCAGCAGCCCTGAGGCGACCGGGGAGCTGTTTTTT
CDR3aa: CASSPEATGELFF

j_gene: TRBJ2-7
v_gene: TRBV5-1
abundance: .
d_gene: .
CDR3nt: TGCGCCAGCAGCGGAGGGATCGGCTACGAGCAGTACTTC
CDR3aa: CASSGGIGYEQYF

j_gene: TRBJ2-1
v_gene: TRBV5-1
abundance: .
d_gene: TRBD2
CDR3nt: TGCGCCAGCGTGGGGCGGGAGAGCTCCTACAATGAGCAGTTCTTC
CDR3aa: CASVGRESSYNEQFF